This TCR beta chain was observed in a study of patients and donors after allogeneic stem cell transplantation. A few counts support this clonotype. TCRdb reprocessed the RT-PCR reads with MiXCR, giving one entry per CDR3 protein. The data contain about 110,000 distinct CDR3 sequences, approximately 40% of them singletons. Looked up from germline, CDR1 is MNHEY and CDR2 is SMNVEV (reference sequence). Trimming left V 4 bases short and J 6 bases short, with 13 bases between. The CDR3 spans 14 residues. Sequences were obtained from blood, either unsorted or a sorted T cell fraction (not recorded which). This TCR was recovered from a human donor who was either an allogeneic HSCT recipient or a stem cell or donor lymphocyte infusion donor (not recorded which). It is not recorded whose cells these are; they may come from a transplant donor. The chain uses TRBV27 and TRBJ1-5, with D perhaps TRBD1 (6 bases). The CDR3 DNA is TGTGCCAGCAGTTCGGGGACAATCACTCAGCCCCAGCATTTT. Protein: CASSSGTITQPQHF.